A selection of T cell receptor beta chains follows, all from one sample in a study of T cells in Graves' hyperthyroidism and ophthalmopathy. A single record per CDR3 protein comes from TCRdb applying MiXCR to the multiplex PCR reads. The data contain 250,000 to 300,000 distinct CDR3 sequences, roughly 13% of them seen just once; the ten biggest clones take up less than 8%. The sequencing input was blood. The receptors originated from a woman aged 40 to 49 with Graves' hyperthyroidism. Both conserved end residues are part of each CDR3. The order of the fields is J gene, D gene, clone size, V gene, CDR3 protein, CDR3 DNA. A D gene is named only where the DNA matches it firmly. For some rows the clone size is stated as once, few or many, or as a class when expanded; others skip it.

>TRBJ1-5|.|.|TRBV10-2
CASSETGQHQPQHF
TGCGCCAGCAGTGAGACAGGACAGCATCAGCCCCAGCATTTT
>TRBJ2-1|TRBD2|many|TRBV20-1
CSARDPEASGNYNEQFF
TGCAGTGCTAGAGATCCCGAGGCTAGCGGGAATTACAATGAGCAGTTCTTC
>TRBJ2-5|.|many|TRBV2
CASSVGLKSKETQYF
TGTGCCAGCAGTGTCGGTCTAAAGAGTAAAGAGACCCAGTACTTC
>TRBJ2-7|TRBD2|many|TRBV14
CASSPGLVYYEQYF
TGTGCCAGCAGCCCCGGACTAGTTTACTACGAGCAGTACTTC
>TRBJ1-5|TRBD1|.|TRBV19
CASSDSGGPNPQHF
TGTGCCAGTAGCGACTCAGGGGGCCCCAATCCCCAGCATTTT
>TRBJ2-1|.|many|TRBV24-1
CATSDLRLPHNEQFF
TGTGCCACCAGTGATTTACGGCTTCCCCACAATGAGCAGTTCTTC
>TRBJ1-1|.|many|TRBV6-1
CASNHLNTEAFF
TGTGCCAGCAATCATCTGAACACTGAAGCTTTCTTT
>TRBJ2-4|TRBD1|many|TRBV28
CASRPVLNLRGPNIQYF
TGTGCCAGCAGGCCTGTCCTTAACCTCAGGGGGCCAAACATTCAGTACTTC
>TRBJ2-7|.|many|TRBV6-1
CASRASVSYEQYF
TGTGCCAGCCGGGCTAGCGTCTCCTACGAGCAGTACTTC
>TRBJ2-2|.|.|TRBV9
CASSVAGRENTGELFF
TGTGCCAGCAGCGTAGCAGGCAGGGAAAACACCGGGGAGCTGTTTTTT
>TRBJ2-7|TRBD2|many|TRBV29-1
CSVEDRAGGSYEQYF
TGCAGCGTTGAAGATCGGGCGGGGGGGTCGTACGAGCAGTACTTC
>TRBJ1-1|TRBD1|many|TRBV3-1
CASRNRGVGTEAFF
TGTGCCAGCAGGAACAGGGGTGTAGGCACTGAAGCTTTCTTT
>TRBJ1-1|.|many|TRBV27
CASSAQLMRTEAFF
TGTGCCAGCAGTGCCCAACTTATGAGGACTGAAGCTTTCTTT
>TRBJ2-5|TRBD1|.|TRBV29-1
CSVAGQEETQYF
TGCAGCGTTGCGGGACAGGAAGAGACCCAGTACTTC
>TRBJ1-2|.|many|TRBV20-1
CSAIPGADGYGYTF
TGCAGTGCTATTCCAGGGGCGGACGGATATGGCTACACCTTC
>TRBJ1-5|.|many|TRBV12-3/TRBV12-4
CASSTTAREPQHF
TGTGCCAGCAGCACGACAGCGCGGGAGCCCCAGCATTTT
>TRBJ2-3|.|many|TRBV7-2
CASTAEGAIDTQYF
TGTGCCAGCACGGCGGAGGGTGCAATAGATACGCAGTATTTT
>TRBJ2-1|.|many|TRBV7-2
CASSRWIGDNEQFF
TGTGCCAGCAGCAGGTGGATCGGAGACAATGAGCAGTTCTTC
>TRBJ1-5|.|few|TRBV7-9
CASRVPEGRNQPQHF
TGTGCCAGCAGGGTTCCAGAGGGGAGGAATCAGCCCCAGCATTTT
>TRBJ1-1|.|many|TRBV7-9
CASSSETVSATEAFF
TGTGCCAGCAGCTCGGAGACAGTCAGTGCCACTGAAGCTTTCTTT
>TRBJ2-2|.|many|TRBV11-2
CASSLVWGSPGELFF
TGTGCCAGCAGCTTAGTGTGGGGCAGCCCCGGGGAGCTGTTTTTT
>TRBJ2-4|TRBD1|many|TRBV27
CASSKTGGEAKNIQYF
TGTGCCAGCAGTAAGACAGGGGGTGAGGCCAAAAACATTCAGTACTTC
>TRBJ2-2|TRBD1|.|TRBV6-5
CASSYSDRGIVIGELFF
TGTGCCAGCAGTTACTCGGACAGGGGCATAGTGATCGGGGAGCTGTTTTTT
>TRBJ1-3|.|.|TRBV19
CASSEQVNSGNTIYF
TGTGCCAGTAGCGAACAGGTCAACTCTGGAAACACCATATATTTT
>TRBJ2-3|TRBD2|few|TRBV12-3/TRBV12-4
CASSPPSGGTDTQYF
TGTGCCAGCAGTCCCCCTAGCGGGGGCACAGATACGCAGTATTTT
>TRBJ1-1|.|many|TRBV20-1
CSARDPRGANTEAFF
TGCAGTGCTAGAGATCCAAGGGGGGCGAACACTGAAGCTTTCTTT
>TRBJ2-1|TRBD2|many|TRBV7-9
CASSSYGTSGMGEQFF
TGTGCCAGCAGCTCCTACGGGACTAGCGGGATGGGTGAGCAGTTCTTC
>TRBJ2-5|.|many|TRBV11-2
CASSLETGAPETQYF
TGTGCCAGCAGCTTAGAAACCGGAGCTCCAGAGACCCAGTACTTC
>TRBJ2-1|TRBD2|few|TRBV28
CASSLLGEGYNEQFF
TGTGCCAGCAGTTTATTGGGGGAGGGGTACAATGAGCAGTTCTTC
>TRBJ2-5|TRBD2|many|TRBV25-1
CASSQREIFQETQYF
TGTGCCAGCAGCCAGCGGGAGATTTTCCAAGAGACCCAGTACTTC
>TRBJ2-7|.|many|TRBV10-3
CAVADWKLGSEQYF
TGTGCCGTCGCAGACTGGAAGCTCGGGAGTGAGCAGTACTTC
>TRBJ1-1|.|.|TRBV12-3/TRBV12-4
CASSPATGFHQAEAFF
TGTGCCAGCAGTCCTGCGACAGGCTTCCATCAGGCTGAAGCTTTCTTT
>TRBJ2-3|.|.|TRBV6-9
CASQGLGGLMTQYF
TGTGCTAGTCAAGGGTTGGGGGGTTTGATGACGCAGTATTTT
>TRBJ2-1|TRBD2|many|TRBV28
CASRESGRQVWNEQFF
TGTGCCAGCAGGGAGAGCGGGAGACAAGTATGGAATGAGCAGTTCTTC
>TRBJ2-3|.|many|TRBV12-5
CASGPCEKAASTDTQYF
TGTGCTAGTGGTCCTTGTGAAAAAGCGGCTAGCACAGATACGCAGTATTTT
>TRBJ2-1|TRBD2|.|TRBV11-3
CASSRTSGRRSSYNEQFF
TGTGCCAGTAGCCGGACTAGCGGGAGGCGAAGCTCCTACAATGAGCAGTTCTTC
>TRBJ1-1|.|many|TRBV6-2/TRBV6-3
CASRRDGHEAFF
TGTGCCAGCAGGAGAGACGGCCATGAAGCTTTCTTT
>TRBJ2-7|.|.|TRBV4-1
CASSQEFRRASEQYF
TGCGCCAGCAGCCAAGAGTTTAGAAGGGCCTCCGAGCAGTACTTC
>TRBJ1-3|.|.|TRBV6-5
CASSDSGAGNTIYF
TGTGCCAGCAGTGACTCCGGGGCTGGAAACACCATATATTTT
>TRBJ1-2|.|.|TRBV25-1
CASSDPGTRQGYTF
TGTGCCAGCAGTGATCCCGGGACACGGCAGGGCTACACCTTC
>TRBJ1-6|.|many|TRBV10-2
CASRAAARSNSPLHF
TGCGCCAGCAGGGCGGCAGCGAGGTCAAATTCACCCCTCCACTTT
>TRBJ2-7|.|few|TRBV14
CASSQEGDPRLYEQYF
TGTGCCAGCAGCCAAGAAGGGGACCCGCGGCTTTACGAGCAGTACTTC
>TRBJ1-6|TRBD1|many|TRBV20-1
CSATTGQGYNSPLHF
TGCAGTGCTACTACTGGACAGGGCTATAATTCACCCCTCCACTTT